Below, 29 T cell receptor beta chains from the same sample are listed, as sequenced in a study of blood T cell repertoires in COVID-19. Repertoires were generated with immunoSEQ multiplex PCR, while TCRdb's copy carries only in-frame clones and drops some. The top ten hold about 17% of the sample, which has about 190,000 clones, 76% seen once. Sequencing was done on a sample of PBMCs or T cells enriched from blood (not recorded which). These receptors were taken from a woman in her fifties or sixties with acute COVID-19.

This clone was counted a few times. V usage is TRBV13 and J usage is TRBJ1-1; D might be TRBD1 (5 bases). The germline CDR1 and CDR2 sequences are PRHDT and FYEKMQ (reference sequence). This CDR3 region has 14 residues. The V and J ends lost 4 bases and 2 bases respectively, with 11 bases between them. The CDR3 DNA reads TGTGCCAGCAGCTATGACAGAAAAAACACTGAAGCTTTCTTT. Encoded protein: CASSYDRKNTEAFF.

V gene TRBV7-8 combines with J gene TRBJ2-2; 11 bases match TRBD2. Germline lookup yields CDR1 SGHVS and CDR2 FQNEAQ. The CDR3 runs to 15 residues. Trimming cost V 8 bases and J 3 bases; bases outside gene matches: 5. The CDR3 coding sequence is TGTGCCAGCCAACTAGCGGGGGTCTACACCGGGGAGCTGTTTTTT. It is translated as CASQLAGVYTGELFF.

V and J are TRBV28 and TRBJ2-2, with TRBD2 as a possible D gene (5 bases). Germline loops: CDR1 MDHEN, CDR2 SYDVKM. The CDR3 consists of 14 residues. Between the trimmed V and J ends, which lost 8 bases and 2 bases, there was a span of 12 bases. The CDR3 region has the DNA TGTGCCAGCCGCGGGCAGATAAACACCGGGGAGCTGTTTTTT. It yields the protein CASRGQINTGELFF. The whole variable domain, remainder taken from reference TRBV28 and TRBJ2-2, is DVKVTQSSRYLVKRTGEKVFLECVQDMDHENMFWYRQDPGLGLRLIYFSYDVKMKEKGDIPEGYSVSREKKERFSLILESASTNQTSMYLCASRGQINTGELFFGEGSRLTVL.

This clone was found a few times. The chain links TRBV28 to TRBJ1-5; D is ambiguous. Trimming pared 5 bases from V and 2 bases from J, leaving 10 bases between. CDR3 size: 14 residues. Germline values: CDR1 MDHEN, CDR2 SYDVKM. The CDR3 DNA is TGTGCCAGCAGTCAAAAATTCCGCAATCAGCCCCAGCATTTT. Amino acid sequence: CASSQKFRNQPQHF.

This clone showed up just once. The rearrangement joins TRBV4-1 to TRBJ2-3, with D possibly being TRBD2 (6 bases). CDR3 size: 18 residues. The germline CDR1 and CDR2 sequences are MGHRA and YSYEKL. Trimming took off 4 bases at V and 0 bases at J, with 20 bases between the two ends. The CDR3 spells CASSPLSGTLYSTDTQYF. CDR3 coding DNA: TGCGCCAGCAGCCCGTTGTCCGGGACTTTATATAGCACAGATACGCAGTATTTT.

The sample holds a few counts of this clone. The chain uses TRBV6-2 or TRBV6-3 and TRBJ1-5; a weak D match, TRBD1 (5 bases). Per the germline V gene, CDR1 is MNHEY and CDR2 is SVGEGT. CDR3 size: 16 residues. V was cut by 4 bases and J by 0 bases, with 13 bases left in between. The CDR3, as DNA: TGTGCCAGCAGTTCGAGACAGTCGTATAGCAATCAGCCCCAGCATTTT. Amino acid sequence: CASSSRQSYSNQPQHF.

The rearrangement joins TRBV28 to TRBJ1-4, with TRBD1 matching over 7 bases. Germline values: CDR1 MDHEN, CDR2 SYDVKM. CDR3 size: 18 residues. The trim removed 6 bases at V and 4 bases at J, leaving 17 bases unmatched. The chain's CDR3 is CASSRGQVGPANNEKLFF. Written as DNA, the CDR3 is TGTGCCAGCAGCCGCGGACAGGTTGGGCCGGCCAATAATGAAAAACTGTTTTTT.

V is TRBV14 and J is TRBJ1-3; possible D gene TRBD1, 5 bases. V lost 5 bases to trimming and J lost 0 bases, with 11 bases between them. The germline gives CDR1 SGHDN, CDR2 FVKESK. This CDR3 is 15 amino acids long. CDR3 bases: TGTGCCAGCAGCTACAGGAGTTCCTCTGGAAACACCATATATTTT. It specifies CASSYRSSSGNTIYF.

This chain joins TRBV18 and TRBJ1-6, with TRBD1 identical over 11 bases. V lost 4 bases, J lost 7 bases, and 3 bases stayed unmatched. CDR3 length: 15 residues. CDR1 is KGHSH and CDR2 is LQKENI in the germline V gene. CDR3 sequence: CASSRGQGANSPLHF. As DNA, the CDR3 is TGTGCCAGCTCACGAGGACAGGGGGCCAATTCACCCCTCCACTTT.

The chain joins TRBV7-6 to TRBJ1-3, with D unresolved. The CDR3 runs 16 residues. Trimming stripped 1 base from V and 1 base from J, with 11 bases between. Looked up from germline, CDR1 is SGHVS and CDR2 is FNYEAQ. CDR3 DNA: TGTGCCAGCAGCTTAGGCTTCGGGGATTCTGGAAACACCATATATTTT. Translation gives CASSLGFGDSGNTIYF.

The rearrangement uses TRBV3-1 (or the pseudogene TRBV3-2) and TRBJ2-2, with TRBD2 matching 14 bases. After removal of 6 bases from V and 0 bases from J, the junction contained 3 bases not matched to a gene. The CDR3 contains 17 residues. Per germline, CDR1 LGHDT and CDR2 YNNKEL (reference sequence). The CDR3 reads CASSWTSGGTNTGELFF. Written as DNA, the CDR3 is TGTGCCAGCAGTTGGACTAGCGGGGGGACGAACACCGGGGAGCTGTTTTTT.

This clone was seen a handful of times. The chain combines TRBV24-1 with TRBJ2-7, with D possibly matching TRBD1 (6 bases). Trimming cost V 0 bases and J 2 bases, with 16 bases left between them. Germline V CDR1 and CDR2: KGHDR, SFDVKD. CDR3 length: 17 amino acids. The CDR3 nucleotides read TGTGCCACCAGTGATTTGGCCACAGGGAACGCGGCCTACGAGCAGTACGTC. It translates to CATSDLATGNAAYEQYV.

J is TRBJ2-7 and V is TRBV6-5; 13 bases match TRBD2. The germline CDR1 and CDR2 sequences are MNHEY and SVGAGI. The trim removed 4 bases at V and 7 bases at J, leaving 10 bases unmatched. The CDR3 totals 16 residues. This CDR3 reads CASSSGTSGVLGEQYV. The CDR3 DNA sequence: TGTGCCAGCAGTTCCGGGACTAGCGGGGTCTTGGGAGAGCAGTACGTC.

The gene calls are TRBV11-2 and TRBJ2-5; 7 bases are a match to TRBD1. Germline V gene data show CDR1 as SGHAT and CDR2 as FQNNGV. This CDR3 region has 15 residues. The V gene end was trimmed by 6 bases and the J gene end by 4 bases; junction bases not matched to a gene: 11. CDR3 in DNA: TGTGCCAGCAGTTTCTCCACAGGGGTAGGAGAGACCCAGTACTTC. Protein sequence: CASSFSTGVGETQYF.

This chain links TRBV19 with TRBJ1-1; D is ambiguous. The V gene's germline CDR1 is LNHDA and CDR2 SQIVND (reference sequence). V dropped 4 bases and J dropped 5 bases, with 8 bases sitting between them. CDR3 length equals 12 residues. CDR3 bases: TGTGCCAGTAGTAACCGTCGGACTGAAGCTTTCTTT. It encodes CASSNRRTEAFF.

The chain couples TRBV5-1 to TRBJ2-3; 10 nucleotides match TRBD1. J gave up 6 bases and V 4 bases, and 8 bases lay outside the gene matches. Germline V CDR1 and CDR2: SGHRS, YFSETQ. The CDR3 covers 15 residues. DNA for the CDR3: TGCGCCAGCAGCCCGGGACAGGGGCCCTGGGATACGCAGTATTTT. Its protein product is CASSPGQGPWDTQYF.

This clone was seen only once. This sequence joins TRBV3-1 (or the pseudogene TRBV3-2) and TRBJ2-3; 13 bases map to TRBD2. CDR1 is LGHDT and CDR2 is YNNKEL in the germline V gene (reference sequence). With V trimmed by 3 bases and J by 2 bases, 8 bases remained unmatched. The CDR3 spans 18 residues. CDR3 sequence reads: CASSQEAGTSGDTDTQYF. In DNA, the CDR3 is TGTGCCAGCAGCCAGGAAGCCGGGACTAGCGGGGACACAGATACGCAGTATTTT.

The rearrangement uses TRBV7-6 and TRBJ1-6; tentatively, D is TRBD1 (5 bases). The CDR3 length is 15 residues. Trimming left V 1 base short and J 6 bases short, with 10 bases between. Per germline, CDR1 SGHVS and CDR2 FNYEAQ. CDR3 coding DNA: TGTGCCAGCAGCTTAGATCAGGGCTCTAATTCACCCCTCCACTTT. Encoded protein: CASSLDQGSNSPLHF.

V is TRBV18 and J is TRBJ1-3, with 8 positions matching TRBD1. CDR1 and CDR2 (germline): KGHSH, LQKENI. The V segment lost 8 bases and the J segment 4 bases; nucleotides outside the gene matches: 7. The CDR3 sequence is 14 residues long. CDR3 nucleotides: TGTGCCAGCCGGGAAGGGACAGGCGGAAACACCATATATTTT. It encodes CASREGTGGNTIYF. Using reference TRBV18 and TRBJ1-3 for the parts outside the CDR3, the full variable domain is NAGVMQNPRHLVRRRGQEARLRCSPMKGHSHVYWYRQLPEEGLKFMVYLQKENIIDESGMPKERFSAEFPKEGPSILRIQQVVRGDSAAYFCASREGTGGNTIYFGEGSWLTVV.

This clone was counted a few times. The rearrangement links TRBV5-6 to TRBJ1-2, with D tentatively TRBD1 (6 bases). The length of the CDR3 is 13 residues. V was shortened by 3 bases and J by 8 bases, with 14 bases between the two germline ends. Germline CDR1 and CDR2: SGHDT and YYEEEE. The CDR3 here is CASSSATGVGYTF. For the CDR3, the DNA is TGTGCCAGCAGCTCTGCGACAGGCGTGGGCTACACCTTC.

The V and J genes are TRBV5-5 and TRBJ2-7; D perhaps matches TRBD1 (5 bases). The V and J ends lost 1 base and 2 bases respectively, with 16 bases between them. CDR1 is SGHKS, CDR2 YYEKEE, per germline (reference sequence). The CDR3 is 16 residues long. CDR3 in amino acids: CASSLLQGGSTYEQYV. In nucleotides, the CDR3 is TGTGCCAGCAGCTTGCTGCAGGGCGGTAGTACCTACGAGCAGTACGTC.

V gene TRBV7-2 combines with J gene TRBJ2-1; 8 nucleotides line up with TRBD2. This CDR3 region has 16 residues. Trimming cost V 5 bases and J 1 base; bases outside gene matches: 7. The V gene's germline CDR1 is SGHTA and CDR2 FQGNSA. DNA of the CDR3: TGTGCCAGCAGCACCCCCGGGACTAGATCCTACAATGAGCAGTTCTTC. Amino acids: CASSTPGTRSYNEQFF.

This clone was picked up one time. The chain recombines TRBV3-1 (or the pseudogene TRBV3-2) with TRBJ1-5, with D unclear. V was pared by 1 base and J by 1 base, with 5 bases between. The germline V gene encodes CDR1 LGHDT and CDR2 YNNKEL (reference sequence). The CDR3 covers 14 residues. CDR3 coding DNA: TGTGCCAGCAGCCAAGCAGTCAGCAATCAGCCCCAGCATTTT. As protein: CASSQAVSNQPQHF.

The chain uses TRBV2 and TRBJ2-5; D possibly corresponds to TRBD1 (5 bases). The CDR3 runs to 13 residues. From germline, CDR1 is SNHLY and CDR2 FYNNEI. The CDR3, as DNA: TGTGCTCGAAAATTGGGGCAGGGAGAGACCCAGTACTTC. This gives the protein CARKLGQGETQYF.

The chain links TRBV7-2 to TRBJ2-3; 8 positions match TRBD2. V lost 4 bases and J lost 2; bases outside the gene matches: 8. The CDR3 runs 16 residues. Germline V gene data show CDR1 as SGHTA and CDR2 as FQGNSA. The CDR3 spells CASSSGGGLLTDTQYF. Written as DNA, the CDR3 is TGTGCCAGCAGCTCCGGCGGGGGGCTCCTCACAGATACGCAGTATTTT.

The chain combines TRBV27 with TRBJ1-2, with 7 bases fitting TRBD1. Trimming at V came to 5 bases and at J to 0 bases, leaving 15 bases not matched to a gene. Germline V gene lookup returns CDR1 MNHEY and CDR2 SMNVEV (reference sequence). This CDR3 contains 18 residues. CDR3 DNA: TGTGCCAGCAGTCTCAGGGGGGCGCTTCTATCAGCTAACTATGGCTACACCTTC. This sequence encodes CASSLRGALLSANYGYTF.

The V gene is TRBV6-4, the J gene TRBJ1-1; D is perhaps TRBD1 (6 bases). CDR3 length: 14 residues. Germline values: CDR1 MRHNA, CDR2 SNTAGT. V was cut by 4 bases and J by 6 bases, with 15 bases left in between. CDR3 nucleotide sequence: TGTGCCAGCAGTGTGGGGGCCGAACACGCTGAAGCTTTCTTT. This encodes CASSVGAEHAEAFF.

The chain is built from TRBV19 and TRBJ1-1; possibly TRBD1 for D (6 bases). CDR3 length: 15 residues. The V end was cut by 1 base, the J end by 5 bases, with 14 bases between. Germline V CDR1 and CDR2: LNHDA, SQIVND (reference sequence). The CDR3, as DNA: TGTGCCAGTAGTATAGGAGGGGGGGGCCGGACTGAAGCTTTCTTT. Translating gives CASSIGGGGRTEAFF.

This chain uses TRBV7-9 with TRBJ1-1; the D is unclear. There are 12 residues in the CDR3. CDR1 is SEHNR and CDR2 is FQNEAQ in the germline V gene (reference sequence). Trimming took 0 bases from V and 6 from J, leaving 5 bases between them. The CDR3 here is CASSLAFSEAFF. The CDR3 nucleotides are TGTGCCAGCAGCTTAGCTTTCTCTGAAGCTTTCTTT.